This TCR beta chain was observed in a study of blood T cell repertoires in COVID-19. The overall study: Researchers got acute and convalescent COVID-19 samples from the United States, Italy and Spain.

In the original workflow: Estimation of nucleated cell counts relied on the amplification of reference gene primers. Sequenced by immunoSEQ multiplex PCR; TCRdb stores in-frame clones only, minus some. Clone size and V and J calls were adopted from that table, with D and trimming inferred from the DNA. This sample has 450,000 to 500,000 clones, with 88% found just once. From germline, CDR1 is SGDLS and CDR2 YYNGEE. This CDR3 is 16 amino acids long. With V trimmed by 3 bases and J by 2 bases, 3 bases remained unmatched. Participant-reported clinical history was the basis for cohort assignment. The chain couples TRBV9 to TRBJ2-3, with 13 positions matching TRBD2. The receptor comes from a woman in her sixties or seventies who had recovered from COVID-19. Sequencing was done on a sample of PBMCs or T cells enriched from blood (not recorded which). The CDR3 region is CASSATSGGVTDTQYF. Here the CDR3 DNA reads TGTGCCAGCAGCGCCACTAGCGGGGGGGTCACAGATACGCAGTATTTT.